These T cell receptor beta chains were read from a single sample in a study of blood T cell repertoires in COVID-19. Profiled with immunoSEQ multiplex PCR; TCRdb holds only in-frame clones, not every one. The table includes fewer than 500,000 clones, roughly 90% detected once. Material: PBMCs or T cells enriched from blood (not recorded which). Receptors were obtained from a woman in her 30s with acute COVID-19. CDR3s include the opening cysteine and the closing phenylalanine or tryptophan. The D gene is left open where the match is weak. Clone sizes are given selectively: once, few, many, or a class where the clone is expanded.

D: NA; size: NA; J: TRBJ1-5; V: TRBV5-1; DNA: TGCGCCAGCAGCCCCGGCGGAGGTGGCAATCAGCCCCAGCATTTT; CDR3: CASSPGGGGNQPQHF
D: NA; size: NA; J: TRBJ1-2; V: TRBV3-1/TRBV3-2; DNA: TGTGCCAGCAGCCAAGAGGGGACGGGCAGGGGCCATGGCTACACCTTC; CDR3: CASSQEGTGRGHGYTF
D: TRBD1; size: NA; J: TRBJ2-3; V: TRBV24-1; DNA: TGTGCCACCAGCATTTCCGGGACAGGCACAGATACGCAGTATTTT; CDR3: CATSISGTGTDTQYF
D: NA; size: NA; J: TRBJ2-7; V: TRBV2; DNA: TGTGCCAGCACGGCGGAGCTCTACGAGCAGTACTTC; CDR3: CASTAELYEQYF
D: TRBD1; size: once; J: TRBJ1-6; V: TRBV3-1/TRBV3-2; DNA: TGTGCCAGCAGCCACGGGGCAGGGGGCTCCTATAATTCACCCCTCCACTTT; CDR3: CASSHGAGGSYNSPLHF
D: NA; size: NA; J: TRBJ2-7; V: TRBV10-3; DNA: TGTGCCATCAGTGGAACAGGGTTGCTGCTCGAGCAGTACTTC; CDR3: CAISGTGLLLEQYF
D: TRBD1; size: few; J: TRBJ1-2; V: TRBV5-1; DNA: TGCGCCAGCAGCCTTCCGGGACAGTTAGACTATGGCTACACCTTC; CDR3: CASSLPGQLDYGYTF
D: TRBD1; size: NA; J: TRBJ1-2; V: TRBV5-5; DNA: TGTGCCAGCAGCTTGGGTCAGGGGGCGCAGGATGGCTACACCTTC; CDR3: CASSLGQGAQDGYTF
D: TRBD2; size: NA; J: TRBJ2-7; V: TRBV6-5; DNA: TGTGCCAGCAGCCAACTAGCGGGGGGTCCATACGAGCAGTACTTC; CDR3: CASSQLAGGPYEQYF
D: NA; size: NA; J: TRBJ2-1; V: TRBV9; DNA: TGTGCCAGCAGCCCACGCGCGGCGGGGCGGAGCTCCTACAATGAGCAGTTCTTC; CDR3: CASSPRAAGRSSYNEQFF
D: NA; size: NA; J: TRBJ1-5; V: TRBV7-2; DNA: TGTGCCAGCAGCTTAACGGTCGGGTTAAATCAGCCCCAGCATTTT; CDR3: CASSLTVGLNQPQHF